The rows below give T cell receptor beta chains drawn from one sample of a study of T cell repertoires in cytomegalovirus infection. TCRdb passed the reads through MiXCR, listing each CDR3 protein once. The sample records around 250,000 distinct CDR3 sequences, approximately 15% being singletons. Sequenced sample: CD8+ T cells from PBMCs. Source of these receptors: a human donor in good health (CMV status not recorded). Some clones in this sample may be carry-over from other donors' samples. Each CDR3 is given without its conserved first and last residue. Not all rows give a size; the values are once, few, many and, for expanded clones, a class.

abundance,v_gene,CDR3aa
many,TRBV7-8,ASSTGDSTPSYEQY
NA,TRBV6-5,ASSYSGVSSYEQY
many,TRBV7-9,ASSLMADTQY
NA,TRBV28,ASSLRAGAVYEQN
NA,TRBV2,ASSEGWLNNEQF
NA,TRBV5-1,ASSLVRSFYNEQF
NA,TRBV20-1,SARDPGLTSPETQY
many,TRBV4-2,ASSLKTGGYT
many,TRBV7-2,ASSLGGGGYGYEQY
NA,TRBV19,ASSIGGEGSPLH
NA,TRBV19,ASSFPPGQHSNQPQH
few,TRBV27,ASSLAGVGYT
NA,TRBV4-1,ASSQGDSLSYEQY
NA,TRBV14,ASSQDDHYEAF
many,TRBV7-9,ASSHDVEPTYEQY
NA,TRBV4-2,ASSQDPETEAF
NA,TRBV28,ASSQGLAGGLSTDTQY
few,TRBV7-9,ASSSGQGGDTEAF
few,TRBV7-9,ASSLRLAGPTDTQY
NA,TRBV20-1,SATGTATYEQY
many,TRBV10-3,AISTDSYNEQF
NA,TRBV4-1,ASSKDSGEAF
few,TRBV7-9,ASSLRTGVEKLF
NA,TRBV5-5,ASSLERTSSYEQY
few,TRBV2,ASPGRSTDTQY
NA,TRBV5-1,ASSLGFGPSGSEAF
NA,TRBV9,ASSVGNALETQY
NA,TRBV2,ASRLYEQY
once,TRBV2,ASSEAQVGPNTEAF
NA,TRBV6-1,ASSPIANEQF
many,TRBV7-9,ASSLWAGADAETQY
NA,TRBV7-6,ASSLQVWEAQY
NA,TRBV4-3,ASSQGTGTIYGYT
NA,TRBV6-5,ASSSSLAGRETQY
many,TRBV7-3,ASSLNGGANTDTQY
many,TRBV7-2,ASSLGGGYYEQY
NA,TRBV20-1,SASTAFNSYNEQF
many,TRBV3-1,ASSQYRDSYGYT
few,TRBV11-2,ASSLTVWETQY
few,TRBV29-1,SVERTDPTYGYT
NA,TRBV7-9,ASRRDRGRGYGYT
NA,TRBV7-9,ASTKDITYEQY
NA,TRBV19,ASSIAKDTEAF
NA,TRBV4-1,ASSQAGELNIQY
few,TRBV2,ASSEGHGQGQETQY
NA,TRBV5-8,ASSLDQGAETQY
few,TRBV29-1,SVAGLDRGDEAF
few,TRBV28,ASSPLAGAFYEQY
few,TRBV12-3/TRBV12-4,ASSPGQFEAF